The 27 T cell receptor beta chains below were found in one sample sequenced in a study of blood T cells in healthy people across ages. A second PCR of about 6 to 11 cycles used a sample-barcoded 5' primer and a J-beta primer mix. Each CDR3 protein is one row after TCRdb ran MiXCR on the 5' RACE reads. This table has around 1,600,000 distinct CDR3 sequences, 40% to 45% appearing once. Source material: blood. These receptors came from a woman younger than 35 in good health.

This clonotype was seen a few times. The CDR3 loop reads CASSLGLSHEQFF. The CDR3 coding sequence is TGCGCCAGCAGCTTGGGGCTCTCCCATGAGCAGTTCTTC. This chain uses TRBV5-1 with TRBJ2-1, with no clear D. V lost 0 bases and J 8 bases, leaving 9 bases between the germline ends. The CDR3 spans 13 residues. The germline CDR1 and CDR2 sequences are SGHRS and YFSETQ.

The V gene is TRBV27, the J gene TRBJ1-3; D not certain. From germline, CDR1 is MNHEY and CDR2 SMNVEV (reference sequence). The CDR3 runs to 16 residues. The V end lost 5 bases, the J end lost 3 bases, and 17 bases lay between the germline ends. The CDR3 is CASSPSLTELGNTIYF. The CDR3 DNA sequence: TGTGCCAGCAGTCCATCGCTTACAGAACTTGGAAACACCATATATTTT.

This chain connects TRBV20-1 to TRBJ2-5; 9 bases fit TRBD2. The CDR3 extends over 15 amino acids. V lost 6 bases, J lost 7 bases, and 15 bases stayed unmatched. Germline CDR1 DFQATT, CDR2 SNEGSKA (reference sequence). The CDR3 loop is CSATRPGLAHGTQYF. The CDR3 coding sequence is TGCAGTGCCACCCGACCGGGACTAGCTCATGGGACCCAGTACTTC.

CDR3 residues: CASSKHLATGETQYF. CDR3 DNA: TGTGCCAGCAGCAAGCATCTAGCGACGGGAGAGACCCAGTACTTC. The V call is TRBV7-8, the J call TRBJ2-7; D might be TRBD2 (6 bases). The better agreement between TRBJ2-5 and the DNA end casts doubt on the J call. Germline loops: CDR1 SGHVS, CDR2 FQNEAQ. The CDR3 is made up of 15 amino acids.

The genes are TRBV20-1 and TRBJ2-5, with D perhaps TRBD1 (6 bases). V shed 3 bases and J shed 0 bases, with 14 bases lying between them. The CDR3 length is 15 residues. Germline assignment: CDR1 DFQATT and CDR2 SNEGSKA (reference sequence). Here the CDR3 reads CSASMPRGYQETQYF. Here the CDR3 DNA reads TGCAGTGCTAGTATGCCCAGGGGATACCAAGAGACCCAGTACTTC.

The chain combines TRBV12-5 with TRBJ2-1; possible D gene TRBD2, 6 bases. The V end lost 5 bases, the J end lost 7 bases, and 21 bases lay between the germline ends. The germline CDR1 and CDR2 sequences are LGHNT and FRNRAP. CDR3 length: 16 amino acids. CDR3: CASGPPGLTVGNEQFF. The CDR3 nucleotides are TGTGCTAGTGGTCCCCCGGGACTCACAGTTGGGAATGAGCAGTTCTTC.

The DNA of the CDR3 is TGTGCCAGCAGTTTACAGTGGGATCAGCCCCAGCATTTT. Protein product: CASSLQWDQPQHF. This rearrangement joins TRBV27 to TRBJ1-5; no firm D call. CDR3 length: 13 residues. Trimming left V 2 bases short and J 5 bases short, with 7 bases between. Germline CDR1 MNHEY, CDR2 SMNVEV (reference sequence).

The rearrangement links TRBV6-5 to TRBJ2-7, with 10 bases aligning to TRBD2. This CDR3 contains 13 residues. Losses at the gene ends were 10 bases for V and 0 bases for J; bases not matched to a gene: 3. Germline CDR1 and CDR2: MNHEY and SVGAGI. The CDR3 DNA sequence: TGTGCCACCCTAGCGGGGGACTCCTACGAGCAGTACTTC. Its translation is CATLAGDSYEQYF.

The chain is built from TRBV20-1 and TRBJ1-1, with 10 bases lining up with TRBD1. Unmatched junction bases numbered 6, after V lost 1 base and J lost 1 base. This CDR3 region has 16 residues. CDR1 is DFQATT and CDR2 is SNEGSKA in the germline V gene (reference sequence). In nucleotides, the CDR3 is TGCAGTGCTAGAGTTTGGGGGACAGGGGCGAACACTGAAGCTTTCTTT. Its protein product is CSARVWGTGANTEAFF.

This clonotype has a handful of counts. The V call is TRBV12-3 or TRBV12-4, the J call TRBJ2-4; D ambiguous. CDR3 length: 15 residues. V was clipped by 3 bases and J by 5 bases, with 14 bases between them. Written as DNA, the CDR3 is TGTGCCAGCAGTTTTATGAGGCGTGGGGAAAACATTCAGTACTTC. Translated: CASSFMRRGENIQYF.

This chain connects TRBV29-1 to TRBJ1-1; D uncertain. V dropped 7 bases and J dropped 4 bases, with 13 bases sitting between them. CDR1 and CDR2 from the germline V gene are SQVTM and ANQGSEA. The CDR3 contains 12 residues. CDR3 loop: CSAANGFTEAFF. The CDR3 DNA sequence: TGCAGCGCAGCAAACGGCTTCACTGAAGCTTTCTTT.

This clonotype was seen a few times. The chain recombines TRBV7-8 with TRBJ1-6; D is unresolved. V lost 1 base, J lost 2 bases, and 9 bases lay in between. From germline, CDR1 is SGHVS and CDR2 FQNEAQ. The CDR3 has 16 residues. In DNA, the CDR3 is TGTGCCAGCAGCTTAGAGGGCATGACCTATAATTCACCCCTCCACTTT. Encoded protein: CASSLEGMTYNSPLHF. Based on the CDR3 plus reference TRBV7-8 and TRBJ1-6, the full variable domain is GAGVSQSPRYKVAKRGQDVALRCDPISGHVSLFWYQQALGQGPEFLTYFQNEAQLDKSGLPSDRFFAERPEGSVSTLKIQRTQQEDSAVYLCASSLEGMTYNSPLHFGNGTRLTVT.

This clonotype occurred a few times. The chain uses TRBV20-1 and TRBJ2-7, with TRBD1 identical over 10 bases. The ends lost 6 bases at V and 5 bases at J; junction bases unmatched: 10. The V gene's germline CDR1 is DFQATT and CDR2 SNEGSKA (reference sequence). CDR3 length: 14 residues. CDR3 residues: CSAPVGQGLHEQYF. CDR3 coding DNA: TGCAGTGCCCCTGTGGGACAGGGGTTACACGAGCAGTACTTC.

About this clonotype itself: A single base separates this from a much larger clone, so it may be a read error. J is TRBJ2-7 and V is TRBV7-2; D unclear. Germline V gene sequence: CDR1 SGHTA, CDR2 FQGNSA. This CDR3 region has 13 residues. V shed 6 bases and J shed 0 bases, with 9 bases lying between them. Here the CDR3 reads CASREQNSYEQYF. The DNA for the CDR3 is TGTGCCAGCAGGGAACAAAACTCCTACGAGCAGTACTTC.

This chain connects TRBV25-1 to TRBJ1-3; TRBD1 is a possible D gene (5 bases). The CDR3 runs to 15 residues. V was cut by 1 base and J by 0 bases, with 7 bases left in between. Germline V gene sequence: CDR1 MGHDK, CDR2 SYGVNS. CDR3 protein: CASSESTGSGNTIYF. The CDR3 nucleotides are TGTGCCAGCAGTGAATCCACAGGCTCTGGAAACACCATATATTTT.

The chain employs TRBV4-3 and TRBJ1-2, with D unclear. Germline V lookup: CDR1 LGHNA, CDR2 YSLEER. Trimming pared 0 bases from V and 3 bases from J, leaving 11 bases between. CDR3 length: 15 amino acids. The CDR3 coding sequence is TGCGCCAGCAGCCAAGATCCCCCTAACTACTATGGCTACACCTTC. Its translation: CASSQDPPNYYGYTF.

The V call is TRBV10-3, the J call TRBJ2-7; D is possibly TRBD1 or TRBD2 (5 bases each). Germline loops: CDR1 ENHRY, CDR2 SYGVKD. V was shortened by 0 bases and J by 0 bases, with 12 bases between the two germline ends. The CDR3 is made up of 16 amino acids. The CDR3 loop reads CAISESPGPSSYEQYF. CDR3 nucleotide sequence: TGTGCCATCAGTGAGTCCCCGGGACCGAGCTCCTACGAGCAGTACTTC.

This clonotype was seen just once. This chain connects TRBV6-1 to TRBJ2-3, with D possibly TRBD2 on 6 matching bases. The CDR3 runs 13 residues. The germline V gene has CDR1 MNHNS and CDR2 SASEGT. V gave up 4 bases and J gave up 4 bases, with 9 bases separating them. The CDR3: CASSAGVPDTQYF. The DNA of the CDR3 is TGTGCCAGCAGTGCGGGAGTCCCAGATACGCAGTATTTT.

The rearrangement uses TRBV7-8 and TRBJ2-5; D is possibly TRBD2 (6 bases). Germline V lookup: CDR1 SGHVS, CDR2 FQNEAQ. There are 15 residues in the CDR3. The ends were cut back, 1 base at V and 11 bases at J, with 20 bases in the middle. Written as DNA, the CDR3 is TGTGCCAGCAGCTTAGGGGGGACTCCTTCCAATGAGCAGTACTTC. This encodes CASSLGGTPSNEQYF. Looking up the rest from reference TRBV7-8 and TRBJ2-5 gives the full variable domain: GAGVSQSPRYKVAKRGQDVALRCDPISGHVSLFWYQQALGQGPEFLTYFQNEAQLDKSGLPSDRFFAERPEGSVSTLKIQRTQQEDSAVYLCASSLGGTPSNEQYFGPGTRLLVL.

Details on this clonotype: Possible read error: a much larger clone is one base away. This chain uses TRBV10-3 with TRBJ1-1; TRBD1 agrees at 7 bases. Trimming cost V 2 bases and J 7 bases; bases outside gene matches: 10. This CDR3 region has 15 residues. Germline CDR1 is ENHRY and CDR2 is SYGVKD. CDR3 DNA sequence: TGTGCCATCAGTGAGCCGAGACAGGGTCGCCGTGAAGCTTTCTTT. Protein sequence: CAISEPRQGRREAFF.

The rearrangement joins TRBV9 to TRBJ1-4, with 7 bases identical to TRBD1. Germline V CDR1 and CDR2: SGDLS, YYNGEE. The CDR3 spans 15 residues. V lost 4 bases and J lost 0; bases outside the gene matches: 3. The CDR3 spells CASSSGQPTNEKLFF. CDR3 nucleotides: TGTGCCAGCAGCTCGGGACAGCCAACTAATGAAAAACTGTTTTTT.

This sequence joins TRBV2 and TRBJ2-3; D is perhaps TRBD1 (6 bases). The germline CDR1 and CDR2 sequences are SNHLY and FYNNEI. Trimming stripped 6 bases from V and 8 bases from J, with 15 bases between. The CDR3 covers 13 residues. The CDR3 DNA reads TGTGCCAGCAGCCGACCAGGGGAAGGTACGCAGTATTTT. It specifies CASSRPGEGTQYF.

CDR3 sequence: CASSYLSGASFNEQFF. For the CDR3, the DNA is TGTGCCAGCAGCTACCTGAGCGGGGCGTCATTCAATGAGCAGTTCTTC. V and J are TRBV7-3 and TRBJ2-1; 7 nucleotides agree with TRBD2. After removal of 4 bases from V and 6 bases from J, the junction contained 12 bases not matched to a gene. CDR1 is SGHTA and CDR2 is FQGTGA in the germline V gene. The CDR3 is made up of 16 amino acids.

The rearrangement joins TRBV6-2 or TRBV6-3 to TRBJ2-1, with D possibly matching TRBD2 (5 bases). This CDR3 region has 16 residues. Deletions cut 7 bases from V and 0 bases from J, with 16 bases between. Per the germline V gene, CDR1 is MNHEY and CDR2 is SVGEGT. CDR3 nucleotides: TGTGCCAGCAATCGACTAACCCATCGCTCCTACAATGAGCAGTTCTTC. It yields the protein CASNRLTHRSYNEQFF.

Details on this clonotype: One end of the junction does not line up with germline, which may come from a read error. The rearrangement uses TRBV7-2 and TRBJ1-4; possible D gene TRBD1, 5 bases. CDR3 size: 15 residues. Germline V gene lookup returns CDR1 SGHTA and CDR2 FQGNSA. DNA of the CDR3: TGTGCCAGCAACTTACATGGGGGACGAGAGGAAAAACTGTTTTTT. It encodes CASNLHGGREEKLFF. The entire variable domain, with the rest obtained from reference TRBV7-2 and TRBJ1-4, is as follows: GAGVSQSPSNKVTEKGKDVELRCDPISGHTALYWYRQSLGQGLEFLIYFQGNSAPDKSGLPSDRFSAERTGGSVSTLTIQRTQQEDSAVYLCASNLHGGREEKLFFGSGTQLSVL.

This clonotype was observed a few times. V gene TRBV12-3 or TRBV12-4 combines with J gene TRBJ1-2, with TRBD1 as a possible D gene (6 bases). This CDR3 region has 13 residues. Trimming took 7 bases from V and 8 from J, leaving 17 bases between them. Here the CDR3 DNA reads TGTGCCAGCATGGATCGGGGGCAGTTGGGCTACACCTTC. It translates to CASMDRGQLGYTF.

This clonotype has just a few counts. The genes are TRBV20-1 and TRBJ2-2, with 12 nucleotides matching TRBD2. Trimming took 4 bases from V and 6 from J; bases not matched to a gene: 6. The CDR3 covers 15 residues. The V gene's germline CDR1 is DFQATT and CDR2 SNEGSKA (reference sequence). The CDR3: CSATPLAGGPGELFF. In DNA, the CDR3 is TGCAGTGCTACCCCACTAGCGGGAGGTCCCGGGGAGCTGTTTTTT.